This paragraph reports one T cell receptor (beta chain). There are 15 residues in the CDR3. Germline lookup yields CDR1 MNHNY and CDR2 SVGAGI (reference sequence). V dropped 2 bases and J dropped 9; count of bases not matched to a gene: 7. Terminally differentiated effector memory CD45RA+ cells were excluded by CCR7 positive selection of CD45RO-negative cells. Sorted-subset replicate PCR reactions were performed with about 210 ng DNA, corresponding to about 30,000 T cell genomes. Sequencing used immunoSEQ multiplex PCR; TCRdb keeps in-frame clones, though not all of them. The sample has about 680,000 clones; roughly nine tenths are singletons. The data stem from a study of shared clonotypes between healthy human individuals. Study-wide background: For every donor, three CD4 naive, three CD4 memory, two CD8 naive and one CD8 memory plates were used.

This TCR was sampled from a man younger than 45 in good health. The chain employs TRBV6-6 and TRBJ2-1; 10 bases line up with TRBD1. Sequenced: naive CD8+ T cells sorted from blood. For the CDR3, the DNA is TGTGCCAGCAGTTACACCCGACAGGGGGCCGGTGAGCAGTTCTTC. This sequence encodes CASSYTRQGAGEQFF.